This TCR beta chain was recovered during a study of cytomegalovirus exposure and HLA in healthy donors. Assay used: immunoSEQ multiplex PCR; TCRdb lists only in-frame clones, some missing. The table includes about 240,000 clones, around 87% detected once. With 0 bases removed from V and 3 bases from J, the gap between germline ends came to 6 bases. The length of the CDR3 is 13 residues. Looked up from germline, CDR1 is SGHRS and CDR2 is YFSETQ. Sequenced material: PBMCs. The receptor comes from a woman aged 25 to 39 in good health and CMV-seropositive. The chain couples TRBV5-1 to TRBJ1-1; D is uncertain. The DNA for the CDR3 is TGCGCCAGCAGCTTGGATGCGGACACTGAAGCTTTCTTT. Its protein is CASSLDADTEAFF.